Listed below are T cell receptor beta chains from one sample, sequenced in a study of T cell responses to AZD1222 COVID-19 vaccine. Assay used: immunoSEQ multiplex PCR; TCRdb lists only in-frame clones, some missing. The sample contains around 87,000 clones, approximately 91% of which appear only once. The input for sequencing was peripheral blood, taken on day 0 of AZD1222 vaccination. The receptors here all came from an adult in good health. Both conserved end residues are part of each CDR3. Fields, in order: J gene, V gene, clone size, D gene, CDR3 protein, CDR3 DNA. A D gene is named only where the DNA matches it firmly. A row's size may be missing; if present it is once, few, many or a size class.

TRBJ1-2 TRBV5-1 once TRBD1 CASSLEQGSYGYTF TGCGCCAGCAGCTTAGAACAGGGGAGCTATGGCTACACCTTC
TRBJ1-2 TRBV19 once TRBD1 CASSITLGQLPRDTF TGTGCCAGTAGTATAACTCTGGGACAGCTACCTCGCGACACCTTC
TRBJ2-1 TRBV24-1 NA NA CATSDSILGSYNEQFF TGTGCCACCAGTGATTCGATCCTGGGCTCCTACAATGAGCAGTTCTTC
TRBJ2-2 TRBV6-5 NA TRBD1 CASSYSRGLGELFF TGTGCCAGCAGTTACTCCAGGGGGTTGGGGGAGCTGTTTTTT
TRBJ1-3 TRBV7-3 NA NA CASSTDSGNTIYF TGTGCCAGCAGCACGGACAGCGGAAACACCATATATTTT
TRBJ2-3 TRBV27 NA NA CASTSALITDTQYF TGTGCCAGCACTTCGGCCCTTATCACAGATACGCAGTATTTT
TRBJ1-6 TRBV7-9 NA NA CASSLRRGNPLHF TGTGCCAGCAGCTTACGAAGGGGCAATCCCCTCCACTTT
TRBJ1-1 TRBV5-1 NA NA CASSSGWRNTEAFF TGCGCCAGCAGCTCGGGATGGCGGAACACTGAAGCTTTCTTT
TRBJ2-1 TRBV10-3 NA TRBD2 CAIVASGGREQFF TGTGCCATCGTGGCTAGCGGGGGGCGGGAGCAGTTCTTC
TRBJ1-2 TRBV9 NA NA CASSVSGYYGYTF TGTGCCAGCAGCGTTTCAGGATACTATGGCTACACCTTC
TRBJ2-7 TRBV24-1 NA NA CATSDLLRKNKESSYEQYF TGTGCCACCAGTGATTTGCTCCGGAAAAATAAGGAAAGCTCCTACGAGCAGTACTTC
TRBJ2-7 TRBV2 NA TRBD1 CASRAGTGGSHEQYF TGTGCCAGCAGGGCCGGGACAGGGGGTTCCCACGAGCAGTACTTC
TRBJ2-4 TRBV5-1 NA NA CASSLLDGAVNIQYF TGCGCCAGCAGCTTGCTCGATGGCGCCGTTAACATTCAGTACTTC
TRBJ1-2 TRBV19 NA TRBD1 CASSIRQGSYGYTF TGTGCCAGTAGTATTCGACAGGGGAGCTATGGCTACACCTTC
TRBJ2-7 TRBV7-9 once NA CASSSQDAYEQYF TGTGCCAGCAGCTCCCAGGACGCCTACGAGCAGTACTTC
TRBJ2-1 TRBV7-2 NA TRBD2 CASSLVFGGAANEQFF TGTGCCAGCAGCTTAGTATTCGGGGGGGCTGCCAATGAGCAGTTCTTC
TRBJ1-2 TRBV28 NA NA CASSSPPGSRFYGYTF TGTGCCAGCAGTTCCCCCCCGGGCAGCAGGTTCTATGGCTACACCTTC
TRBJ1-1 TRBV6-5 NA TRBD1 CASSLTGVTEAFF TGTGCCAGCAGTTTGACAGGGGTCACTGAAGCTTTCTTT
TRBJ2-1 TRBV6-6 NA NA CASTEPWAAQFF TGTGCCAGCACTGAACCCTGGGCCGCACAGTTCTTC
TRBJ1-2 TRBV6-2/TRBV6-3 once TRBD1 CASSSPGQGRYYGYTF TGTGCCAGCAGTTCCCCCGGACAGGGACGGTACTATGGCTACACCTTC
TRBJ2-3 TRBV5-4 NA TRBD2 CASSFDGGSTDTQYF TGTGCCAGCAGCTTTGACGGGGGGAGCACAGATACGCAGTATTTT
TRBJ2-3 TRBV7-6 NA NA CASSLESRDGTTDTQYF TGTGCCAGCAGCTTAGAGTCCCGGGACGGCACCACAGATACGCAGTATTTT
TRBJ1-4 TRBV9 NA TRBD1 CASSAYGGQGYEKLFF TGTGCCAGCAGCGCATACGGGGGACAGGGGTATGAAAAACTGTTTTTT
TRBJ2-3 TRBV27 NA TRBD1 CASKFADRRTDTQYF TGTGCCAGCAAGTTCGCGGACAGGCGCACAGATACGCAGTATTTT
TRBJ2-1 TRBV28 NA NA CASSTLGFNNEQFF TGTGCCAGCAGTACCCTGGGGTTCAACAATGAGCAGTTCTTC
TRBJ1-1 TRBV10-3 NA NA CAIGQTVNTEAFF TGTGCCATAGGACAGACCGTGAACACTGAAGCTTTCTTT
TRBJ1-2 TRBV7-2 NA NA CASRGEAAYGYTF TGTGCCAGCAGGGGTGAGGCCGCTTATGGCTACACCTTC
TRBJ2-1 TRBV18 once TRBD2 CASSRGTSGGYNEQFF TGTGCCAGCTCACGAGGGACTAGCGGGGGTTACAATGAGCAGTTCTTC
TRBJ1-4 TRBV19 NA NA CASSMYSSLDEKLFF TGTGCCAGTAGTATGTACTCCAGCCTCGATGAAAAACTGTTTTTT
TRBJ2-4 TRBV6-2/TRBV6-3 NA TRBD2 CASSYSRLAGGSKNIQYF TGTGCCAGCAGTTACTCGAGACTAGCGGGGGGCTCGAAAAACATTCAGTACTTC
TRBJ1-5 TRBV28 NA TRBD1 CASRSSGQGRWQPQHF TGTGCCAGCAGATCCTCCGGACAGGGGCGATGGCAGCCCCAGCATTTT
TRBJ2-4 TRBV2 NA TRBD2 CASRERGGSENIQYF TGTGCCAGCCGGGAGCGGGGGGGCTCGGAAAACATTCAGTACTTC
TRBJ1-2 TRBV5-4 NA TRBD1 CASSLQGADYGYTF TGTGCCAGCAGCCTACAGGGGGCTGACTATGGCTACACCTTC
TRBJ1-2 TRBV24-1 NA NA CATSDNRQKEEMYGYTF TGTGCCACCAGTGACAATCGACAGAAAGAAGAGATGTATGGCTACACCTTC
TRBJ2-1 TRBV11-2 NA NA CASSSPGQGGGEQFF TGTGCCAGCAGTTCCCCGGGACAAGGGGGTGGTGAGCAGTTCTTC